This paragraph covers one T cell receptor (beta chain) sequence. This specimen comes from a study of blood T cell repertoires in COVID-19. Study context: Spain, Italy and the United States supplied samples that represented acute and convalescent COVID-19. PBMCs, B-cell-depleted T cells, or T cells provided the cDNA or gDNA that made up the material.

V gave up 9 bases and J gave up 4 bases; unmatched junction bases: 5. Germline CDR1 and CDR2: MNHEY and SVGAGI. The length of the CDR3 is 13 residues. Original handling: Estimates of nucleated cell counts were drawn from the amplification of reference gene primers. This table comes from immunoSEQ multiplex PCR, and its TCRdb copy is limited to in-frame clones, with some not included. The V and J calls and clone size were taken over from that table, and D and trimming were inferred from the DNA. The sample yields approximately 170,000 clones, approximately 77% seen once. The sequenced material came from peripheral blood. The source is a woman of 80 years or more with active or convalescent COVID-19. This rearrangement joins TRBV6-5 to TRBJ2-7; the match to TRBD2 covers 11 bases. CDR3 protein: CASYTSGSYEQYF. The CDR3 DNA sequence: TGTGCCAGTTATACTAGCGGGAGTTACGAGCAGTACTTC.